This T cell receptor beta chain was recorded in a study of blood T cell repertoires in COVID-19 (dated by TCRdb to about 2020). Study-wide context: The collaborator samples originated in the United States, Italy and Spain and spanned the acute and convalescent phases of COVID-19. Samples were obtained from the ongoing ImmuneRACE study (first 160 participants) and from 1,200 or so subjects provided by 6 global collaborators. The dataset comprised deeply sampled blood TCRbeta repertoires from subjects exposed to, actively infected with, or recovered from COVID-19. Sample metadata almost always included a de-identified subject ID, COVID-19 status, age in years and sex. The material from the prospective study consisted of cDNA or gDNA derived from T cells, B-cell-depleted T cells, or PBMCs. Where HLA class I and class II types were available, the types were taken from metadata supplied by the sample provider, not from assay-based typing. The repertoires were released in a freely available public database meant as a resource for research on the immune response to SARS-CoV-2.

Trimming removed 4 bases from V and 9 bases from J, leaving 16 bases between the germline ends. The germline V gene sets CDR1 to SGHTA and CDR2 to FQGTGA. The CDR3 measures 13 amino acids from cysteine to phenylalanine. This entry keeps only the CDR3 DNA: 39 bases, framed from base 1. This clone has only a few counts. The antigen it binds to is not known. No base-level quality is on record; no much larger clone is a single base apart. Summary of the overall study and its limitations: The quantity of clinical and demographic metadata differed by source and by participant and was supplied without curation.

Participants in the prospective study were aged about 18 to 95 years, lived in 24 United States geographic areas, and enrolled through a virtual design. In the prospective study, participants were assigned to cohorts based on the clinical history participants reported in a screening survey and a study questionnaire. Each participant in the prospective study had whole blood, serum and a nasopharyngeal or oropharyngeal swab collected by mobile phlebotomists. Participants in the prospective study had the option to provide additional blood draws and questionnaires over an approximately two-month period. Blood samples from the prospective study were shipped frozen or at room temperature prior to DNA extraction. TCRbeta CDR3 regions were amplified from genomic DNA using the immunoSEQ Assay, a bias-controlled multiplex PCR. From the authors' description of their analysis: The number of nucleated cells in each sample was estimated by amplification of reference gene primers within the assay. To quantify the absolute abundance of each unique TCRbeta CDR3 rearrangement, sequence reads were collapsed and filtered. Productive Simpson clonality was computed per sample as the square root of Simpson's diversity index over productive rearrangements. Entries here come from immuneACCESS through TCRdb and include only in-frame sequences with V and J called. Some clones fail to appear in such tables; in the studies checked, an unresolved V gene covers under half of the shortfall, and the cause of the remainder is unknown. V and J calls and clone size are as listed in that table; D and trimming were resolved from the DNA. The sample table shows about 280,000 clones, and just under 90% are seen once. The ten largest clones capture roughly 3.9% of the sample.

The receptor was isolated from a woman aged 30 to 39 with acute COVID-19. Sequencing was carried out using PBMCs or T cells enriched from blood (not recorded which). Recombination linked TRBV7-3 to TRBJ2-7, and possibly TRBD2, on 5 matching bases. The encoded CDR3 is CASSSRPDGGQYF. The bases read TGTGCCAGCAGCTCCAGACCGGATGGAGGGCAGTACTTC.